This T cell receptor (beta chain) stems from a study of immune characterization of retroperitoneal liposarcoma. This clonotype was detected only once. The CDR3 is 15 residues long. CDR1 and CDR2 (germline): MNHNS, SASEGT. MiXCR, run by TCRdb on the PCR reads, gives a single entry per CDR3 protein. The table has about 10,000 distinct CDR3 sequences, around 30% seen once. The V call is TRBV6-1, the J call TRBJ2-1; TRBD1 agrees at 8 bases. The end of the DNA fits TRBJ2-7 better, so the J call may be wrong. The sequenced material came from tumor tissue. The sequence was collected from a male donor with retroperitoneal liposarcoma. In DNA form, the CDR3 reads TGTGCCACTCATTCCCCGGACAGGGCTTTCTACGAGCAGTACTTC. Encoded protein: CATHSPDRAFYEQYF.